The 15 T cell receptor beta chains given below trace back to one sample, sequenced in a study of cytomegalovirus exposure and HLA in healthy donors. PCR amplification relied on 60 Vbeta primers (plus 13 Jbeta primers). Method: immunoSEQ multiplex PCR; TCRdb's copy keeps in-frame clones and lacks some. The data show tens of thousands of clones, roughly 78% seen once. Sequencing was carried out using PBMCs. The receptor source for this set is a man aged 35-49 years in good health and CMV-seronegative.

The rearrangement links TRBV7-2 to TRBJ2-1; 7 bases match TRBD2. V lost 1 base, J lost 7 bases, and 7 bases stayed unmatched. Germline assignment: CDR1 SGHTA and CDR2 FQGNSA. The CDR3 covers 15 residues. Here the CDR3 DNA reads TGTGCCAGCAGCTTAGATCCGGGGACTAAAAATGAGCAGTTCTTC. As protein: CASSLDPGTKNEQFF.

The chain combines TRBV27 with TRBJ2-1, with D possibly TRBD2 on 6 matching bases. Germline V lookup: CDR1 MNHEY, CDR2 SMNVEV (reference sequence). The CDR3 contains 13 residues. Trimming left V 0 bases short and J 9 bases short, with 9 bases between. CDR3 in amino acids: CASSLSGGGEQFF. CDR3 coding DNA: TGTGCCAGCAGTTTATCCGGGGGTGGTGAGCAGTTCTTC.

There are a few counts of this clone. This rearrangement joins TRBV7-6 to TRBJ1-4; no reliable D call. V was shortened by 5 bases and J by 2 bases, with 15 bases between the two germline ends. The germline V gene has CDR1 SGHVS and CDR2 FNYEAQ. The CDR3 length is 16 residues. The CDR3 sequence is CASSPKAGGTNEKLFF. The CDR3 DNA reads TGTGCCAGCAGCCCCAAGGCGGGTGGGACTAATGAAAAACTGTTTTTT. Using reference TRBV7-6 and TRBJ1-4 for the parts outside the CDR3, the full variable domain is GAGVSQSPRYKVTKRGQDVALRCDPISGHVSLYWYRQALGQGPEFLTYFNYEAQQDKSGLPNDRFSAERPEGSISTLTIQRTEQRDSAMYRCASSPKAGGTNEKLFFGSGTQLSVL.

The chain couples TRBV6-5 to TRBJ2-2, with 7 bases that match TRBD1. The J call is in doubt because the DNA end fits TRBJ1-3 better. CDR3 length: 12 amino acids. Per germline, CDR1 MNHEY and CDR2 SVGAGI. The CDR3 DNA reads TGTGCCAGCAGGGGACAGGGAAACACCATATATTTT. Translating gives CASRGQGNTIYF.

CDR3: CASSDAGRTDTQYF. For the CDR3, the DNA is TGTGCCAGCAGTGATGCAGGGCGCACAGATACGCAGTATTTT. The chain carries TRBV6-6 and TRBJ2-3, with D possibly matching TRBD1 (5 bases). Germline V gene lookup returns CDR1 MNHNY and CDR2 SVGAGI (reference sequence). This CDR3 is 14 amino acids long. Between the trimmed V and J ends, which lost 5 bases and 1 base, there was a span of 10 bases.

The V and J genes are TRBV19 and TRBJ2-3; D might be TRBD1 (6 bases). The CDR3 sequence is 13 residues long. Germline V gene data show CDR1 as LNHDA and CDR2 as SQIVND (reference sequence). V lost 5 bases to trimming and J lost 3 bases, with 9 bases between them. The DNA for the CDR3 is TGTGCCAGTAGTCCCACAGGGACAGATACGCAGTATTTT. Translated: CASSPTGTDTQYF.

The chain combines TRBV5-6 with TRBJ2-5; D may be TRBD2 (5 bases). The better agreement between TRBJ2-7 and the DNA end casts doubt on the J call. The CDR3 runs 14 residues. In germline, CDR1 is SGHDT, CDR2 YYEEEE. CDR3 sequence: CASSLVRDSYEQYF. The CDR3 nucleotides are TGTGCCAGCAGCTTGGTTCGGGACTCCTACGAGCAGTACTTC.

The chain links TRBV7-2 to TRBJ2-5; D unresolved. The DNA end is more similar to TRBJ2-7, so the J call may be wrong. Germline lookup yields CDR1 SGHTA and CDR2 FQGNSA. The CDR3 is made up of 11 amino acids. CDR3 sequence: CASSLFYEQYF. DNA for the CDR3: TGTGCCAGCAGCTTATTCTACGAGCAGTACTTC.

The CDR3 sequence is CASSIGPSTRDEQYF. The CDR3 DNA reads as TGTGCCAGCAGTATAGGACCGAGTACCAGGGACGAGCAGTACTTC. This chain connects TRBV27 to TRBJ2-7; D possibly corresponds to TRBD1 (5 bases). CDR3 length equals 15 residues. V was cut by 5 bases and J by 5 bases, with 19 bases left in between. Germline V lookup: CDR1 MNHEY, CDR2 SMNVEV (reference sequence).

Here the CDR3 reads CASRTWTGGNQPQHF. The CDR3 DNA follows: TGTGCCAGCAGAACTTGGACTGGAGGCAATCAGCCCCAGCATTTT. J is TRBJ1-5 and V is TRBV5-6; D is unresolved. The CDR3 loop spans 15 amino acids. Trimming cost V 5 bases and J 2 bases, with 14 bases left between them. CDR1 and CDR2 from the germline V gene are SGHDT and YYEEEE.

This clone is a singleton in its sample. V usage is TRBV28 and J usage is TRBJ2-1; TRBD2 matches at 7 bases. J lost 7 bases, V lost 3 bases, and 12 bases had no gene match. The germline V gene encodes CDR1 MDHEN and CDR2 SYDVKM. The CDR3 has 16 amino acids. The CDR3, as DNA: TGTGCCAGCAGTTTGGAAACGGGAGGAAAAGAGAATGAGCAGTTCTTC. Translating it yields CASSLETGGKENEQFF.

This chain links TRBV6-5 with TRBJ2-3; D call uncertain. The germline V gene encodes CDR1 MNHEY and CDR2 SVGAGI. V lost 2 bases and J lost 0, with 6 bases in between. The CDR3 is made up of 14 amino acids. The CDR3 is CASSYQSSTDTQYF. In nucleotides, the CDR3 is TGTGCCAGCAGTTACCAGTCTAGCACAGATACGCAGTATTTT.

The V call is TRBV4-2, the J call TRBJ2-7; the match to TRBD1 covers 9 bases. Trimming removed 1 base from V and 5 bases from J; junction bases left unmatched: 6. Germline V gene data show CDR1 as LGHNA and CDR2 as YNFKEQ. The CDR3 has 15 amino acids. In DNA, the CDR3 is TGTGCCAGCAGCCAAGGGGACAGGGAAGCCGACGAGCAGTACTTC. Its translation is CASSQGDREADEQYF.

The rearrangement links TRBV27 to TRBJ2-2; 7 positions agree with TRBD1. This CDR3 has 21 amino acids. Germline V gives CDR1 MNHEY, CDR2 SMNVEV (reference sequence). V lost 3 bases and J lost 2; bases outside the gene matches: 21. DNA of the CDR3: TGTGCCAGCAGTTTTTCATTTCCCTTGCCAAACGAGGGGGCTAACACCGGGGAGCTGTTTTTT. Encoded protein: CASSFSFPLPNEGANTGELFF.

This chain links TRBV9 with TRBJ2-1; D might be TRBD2 (5 bases). The CDR3 has 17 amino acids. CDR1 SGDLS and CDR2 YYNGEE come from the germline V gene. The ends were cut back, 4 bases at V and 4 bases at J, with 21 bases in the middle. The CDR3 nucleotides are TGTGCCAGCAGCCTCGGGGTGGAGCCTATATTTTACAATGAGCAGTTCTTC. Protein: CASSLGVEPIFYNEQFF.